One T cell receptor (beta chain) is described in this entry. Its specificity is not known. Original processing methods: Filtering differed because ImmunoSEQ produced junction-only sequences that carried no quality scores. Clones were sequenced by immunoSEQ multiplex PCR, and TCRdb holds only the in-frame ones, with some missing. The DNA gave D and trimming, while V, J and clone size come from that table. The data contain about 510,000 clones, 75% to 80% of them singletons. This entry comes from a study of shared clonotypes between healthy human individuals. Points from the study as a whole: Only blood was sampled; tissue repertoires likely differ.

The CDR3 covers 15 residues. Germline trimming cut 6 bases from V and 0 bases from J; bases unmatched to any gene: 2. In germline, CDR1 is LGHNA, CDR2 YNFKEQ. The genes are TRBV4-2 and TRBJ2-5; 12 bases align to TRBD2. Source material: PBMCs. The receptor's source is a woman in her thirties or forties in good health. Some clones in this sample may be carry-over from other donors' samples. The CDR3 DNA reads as TGTGCCAGCAGACGACTAGCGGGAGACCAAGAGACCCAGTACTTC. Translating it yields CASRRLAGDQETQYF.